This TCR beta chain was observed in a study of cytotoxic CD8 clonotypes in ibrutinib-treated CLL. CDR3 length: 16 residues. The V gene's germline CDR1 is SGHNT and CDR2 YYREEE (reference sequence). The germline V and J ends were trimmed by 4 bases and 4 bases, with 17 bases remaining between them. Produced via immunoSEQ multiplex PCR; TCRdb's table is partial and in-frame only. Of approximately 100,000 clones in the sample, 70% to 80% are singletons; the top ten hold approximately 30%. The sequencing used PBMCs, collected after 12 months of ibrutinib treatment. The clonotype originates from a human donor with chronic lymphocytic leukemia. V is TRBV5-4 and J is TRBJ2-2; D is unclear. CDR3 region: CASSLRQFTATGELFF. In DNA form, the CDR3 reads TGTGCCAGCAGCCTACGACAATTCACGGCCACCGGGGAGCTGTTTTTT. The variable domain in full, with the rest retrieved from reference TRBV5-4 and TRBJ2-2, is ETGVTQSPTHLIKTRGQQVTLRCSSQSGHNTVSWYQQALGQGPQFIFQYYREEENGRGNFPPRFSGLQFPNYSSELNVNALELDDSALYLCASSLRQFTATGELFFGEGSRLTVL.